The TCR beta chain described here comes from a study of cytomegalovirus exposure and HLA in healthy donors. On this clone: What it recognizes is unknown.

This PCR relied on a set of 60 Vbeta primers and 13 Jbeta primers. Sequencing was performed with immunoSEQ multiplex PCR; in TCRdb, only in-frame clones are kept and a portion is missing. The profile covers 130,000 or so clones, with 73% appearing a single time and approximately 2% taken by the ten largest. Study-level findings and limits: Reports credit the classifier with highly specific, highly sensitive diagnosis of cytomegalovirus status. Researchers reported in a later analysis that common viral pathogens appeared linked to several top clusters.

The sequencing input was PBMCs. The clonotype comes from a woman aged 40 to 49 in good health and CMV-seropositive.

This CDR3 reads CASSYGGRAREQYF. CDR3 in DNA: TGTGCCAGCAGTTACGGCGGGAGAGCGCGCGAGCAGTACTTC. This rearrangement joins TRBV6-5 to TRBJ2-7, with 7 bases that match TRBD2. The J segment lost 6 bases and the V segment lost 2 bases, leaving 7 bases of the junction unmatched. The CDR3 has 14 residues. Germline CDR1 is MNHEY and CDR2 is SVGAGI.